Listed below are T cell receptor beta chains from one sample, sequenced in a study of T cell responses to AZD1222 COVID-19 vaccine. This table comes from immunoSEQ multiplex PCR, and its TCRdb copy is limited to in-frame clones, with some not included. Of 50,000 or so clones in the sample, 70% to 80% were seen once. Sequenced material: peripheral blood, taken 28 days after the second AZD1222 dose. Receptor source: an adult who received the AZD1222 COVID-19 vaccine. Both conserved end residues are part of each CDR3. D genes are given only for firm matches. Clone size is given for some rows only: seen once, a few or many times, or a class if the clone is expanded.

D gene,V gene,J gene,clone size,CDR3 DNA,CDR3 protein
TRBD1,TRBV28,TRBJ2-7,once,TGTGCCAGCAGTCTCGGACAGGTCTACGAGCAGTACTTC,CASSLGQVYEQYF
TRBD2,TRBV5-4,TRBJ2-1,.,TGTGCCAGCAGGACGGGACTAGCGGGGGATGAGCAGTTCTTC,CASRTGLAGDEQFF
.,TRBV29-1,TRBJ2-3,.,TGCAGCGCCCGGACTACGGGCACAGATACGCAGTATTTT,CSARTTGTDTQYF
.,TRBV15,TRBJ1-1,.,TGTGCCACCAGGTTGGCTCAGACCGGAGACACTGAAGCTTTCTTT,CATRLAQTGDTEAFF
.,TRBV12-3/TRBV12-4,TRBJ1-1,.,TGTGCCAGCATTAGACCGCCAGGGGAAGCTTTCTTT,CASIRPPGEAFF
TRBD2,TRBV27,TRBJ2-1,.,TGTGCCAGCAGCTCTTCCAGCGGGGCGTTCTACAATGAGCAGTTCTTC,CASSSSSGAFYNEQFF
.,TRBV6-5,TRBJ2-5,.,TGTGCCAGCAGCCAGATCCGGGACACCCGGGGACATAGTTACTTC,CASSQIRDTRGHSYF
.,TRBV7-8,TRBJ1-2,.,TGTGCCAGCAGCTTACAGGGTGTTATCTATGGCTACACCTTC,CASSLQGVIYGYTF
TRBD1,TRBV10-3,TRBJ1-1,once,TGTGCCACCGCAGGGGGCAAGAACACTGAAGCTTTCTTT,CATAGGKNTEAFF
TRBD1,TRBV18,TRBJ1-2,.,TGTGCCAGCTCGCCACAGGGGACAGCGCCATATGGCTACACCTTC,CASSPQGTAPYGYTF
.,TRBV19,TRBJ2-2,.,TGTGCCAGTAGAGAAGCGGTCAACACCGGGGAGCTGTTTTTT,CASREAVNTGELFF
.,TRBV29-1,TRBJ2-5,.,TGCAGCGTTGGGCTCGGAGAGACCCAGTACTTC,CSVGLGETQYF
.,TRBV28,TRBJ2-5,.,TGTGCCAGCACCCCTGGGGGGAACCAAGAGACCCAGTACTTC,CASTPGGNQETQYF
.,TRBV3-1/TRBV3-2,TRBJ1-5,.,TGTGCCAGCAGCCAAGGTGATCTCTGGCATTTT,CASSQGDLWHF
TRBD2,TRBV25-1,TRBJ2-1,.,TGTGCCAGCAGTGAGGGAGCGGGGCACTACAATGAGCAGTTCTTC,CASSEGAGHYNEQFF
.,TRBV28,TRBJ1-5,many,TGTGCCAGCAGAGATGGATTTGGTAGCAATCAGCCCCAGCATTTT,CASRDGFGSNQPQHF
.,TRBV28,TRBJ2-5,.,TGTGCCAGCAGTTTATCCGGACACAGTCAAGAGACCCAGTACTTC,CASSLSGHSQETQYF
.,TRBV2,TRBJ2-7,few,TGTGCCAGCAGTGTTCAGGGGTTGGTCGGGCAGTACTTC,CASSVQGLVGQYF
TRBD1,TRBV4-2,TRBJ1-5,.,TGTGCCAGCAGCCAATTGACAGGGGGCGATCAGCCCCAGCATTTT,CASSQLTGGDQPQHF
.,TRBV11-2,TRBJ2-1,.,TGTGCCAGCAGCTCCAGCGGGGACACCTACAATGAGCAGTTCTTC,CASSSSGDTYNEQFF
TRBD2,TRBV2,TRBJ2-3,.,TGTGCCAGTCTCCGGACTAGCGGGGTCACAGATACGCAGTATTTT,CASLRTSGVTDTQYF
.,TRBV10-2,TRBJ2-1,.,TGCGCCAGCTCGGGGCCAGCGGGCGAGTACAATGAGCAGTTCTTC,CASSGPAGEYNEQFF
.,TRBV19,TRBJ1-1,once,TGTGCCAGTCGGGAAACCGACCGAACCATCATAGCCACTGAAGCTTTCTTT,CASRETDRTIIATEAFF
.,TRBV15,TRBJ1-3,.,TGTGCCACCAGCAGACTTAGGGGCAGTACCAACTCTGGAAACACCATATATTTT,CATSRLRGSTNSGNTIYF